This T cell receptor beta chain stems from a study of blood T cell repertoires in COVID-19. Sequenced by immunoSEQ multiplex PCR; TCRdb stores in-frame clones only, minus some. In the table there are 180,000 or so clones, around 89% of which are singletons. This TCR came from a young woman who had recovered from COVID-19. Sequencing was performed on PBMCs or T cells enriched from blood (not recorded which).

Written as DNA, the CDR3 is TGTGCCAGCAGTTCATTCCTCCGGGCCCGCCGGGGCACTGAAGCTTTCTTT. Its protein is CASSSFLRARRGTEAFF. The rearrangement links TRBV27 to TRBJ1-1, with no clear D. Germline V gene sequence: CDR1 MNHEY, CDR2 SMNVEV (reference sequence). Trimming shortened V by 4 bases and J by 4 bases, and 22 bases separated the two germline ends. The CDR3 loop spans 17 amino acids.